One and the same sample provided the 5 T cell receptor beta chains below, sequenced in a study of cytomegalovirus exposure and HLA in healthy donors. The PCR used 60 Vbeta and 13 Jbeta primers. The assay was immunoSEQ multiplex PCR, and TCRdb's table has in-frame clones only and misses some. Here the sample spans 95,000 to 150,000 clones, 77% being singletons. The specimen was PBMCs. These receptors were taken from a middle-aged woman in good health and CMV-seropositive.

The CDR3 nucleotides read TGCGCCAGCAGTCCCTCGACTAGCGGGGCCTACGAGCAGTACTTC. It specifies CASSPSTSGAYEQYF. The chain employs TRBV4-1 and TRBJ2-7, with 11 bases that match TRBD2. Unmatched junction bases numbered 6, after V lost 6 bases and J lost 2 bases. Germline V gene lookup returns CDR1 MGHRA and CDR2 YSYEKL. The CDR3 totals 15 residues.

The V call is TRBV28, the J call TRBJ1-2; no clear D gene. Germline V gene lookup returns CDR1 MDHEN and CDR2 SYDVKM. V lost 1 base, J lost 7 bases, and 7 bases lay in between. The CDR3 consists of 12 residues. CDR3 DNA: TGTGCCAGCAGTTTATTTTTCTCTGGCTACACCTTC. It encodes CASSLFFSGYTF.

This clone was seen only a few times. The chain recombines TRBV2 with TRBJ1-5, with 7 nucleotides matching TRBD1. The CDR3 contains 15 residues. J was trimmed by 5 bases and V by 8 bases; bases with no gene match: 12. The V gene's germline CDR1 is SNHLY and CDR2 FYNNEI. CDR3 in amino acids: CASRTREGAYQPQHF. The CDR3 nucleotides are TGTGCCAGCCGAACCCGGGAGGGGGCTTATCAGCCCCAGCATTTT.

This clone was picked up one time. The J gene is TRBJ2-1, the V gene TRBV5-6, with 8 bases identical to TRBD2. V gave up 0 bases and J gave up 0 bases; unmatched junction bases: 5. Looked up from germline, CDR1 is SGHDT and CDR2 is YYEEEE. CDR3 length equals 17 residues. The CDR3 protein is CASSLARTSSSYNEQFF. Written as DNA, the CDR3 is TGTGCCAGCAGCTTGGCCAGGACTAGCAGCTCCTACAATGAGCAGTTCTTC.

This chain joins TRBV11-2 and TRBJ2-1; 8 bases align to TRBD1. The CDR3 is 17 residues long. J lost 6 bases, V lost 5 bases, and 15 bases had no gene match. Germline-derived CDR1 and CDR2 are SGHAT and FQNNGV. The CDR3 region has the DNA TGTGCCAGCAGCCAAATAGGGCGGACAGGGATTGGCAATGAGCAGTTCTTC. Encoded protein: CASSQIGRTGIGNEQFF.